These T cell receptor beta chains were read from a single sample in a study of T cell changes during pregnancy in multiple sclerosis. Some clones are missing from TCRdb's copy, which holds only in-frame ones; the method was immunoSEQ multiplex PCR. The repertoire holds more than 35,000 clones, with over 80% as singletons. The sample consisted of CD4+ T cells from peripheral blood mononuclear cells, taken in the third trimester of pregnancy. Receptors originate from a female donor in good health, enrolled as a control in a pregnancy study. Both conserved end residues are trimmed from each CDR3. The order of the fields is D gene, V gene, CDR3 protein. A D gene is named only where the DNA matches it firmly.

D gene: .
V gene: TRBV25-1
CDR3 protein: ASSEYVSGGSGNTIY

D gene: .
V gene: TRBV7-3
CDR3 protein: ASSLQRLPNTGELF

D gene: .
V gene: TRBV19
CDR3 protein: ASSKTSADNEQF

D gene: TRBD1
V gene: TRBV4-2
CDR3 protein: ASSHGQEAGYT

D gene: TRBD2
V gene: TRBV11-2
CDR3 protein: ASSRPGGSSYEQY

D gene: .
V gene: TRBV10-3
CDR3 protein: AISRELYGYT

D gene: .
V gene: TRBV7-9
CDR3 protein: ASSLTSAILQETQY

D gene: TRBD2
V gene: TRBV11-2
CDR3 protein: ASSLRLADTGELF

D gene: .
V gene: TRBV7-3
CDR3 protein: ASSYGLTGYNEQF

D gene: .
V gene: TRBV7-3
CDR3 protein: ASSLGGSPDTQY

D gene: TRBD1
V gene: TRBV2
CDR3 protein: ASRDRGWNTEAF

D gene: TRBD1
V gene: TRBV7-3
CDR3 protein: ASSRTGSTDTQY

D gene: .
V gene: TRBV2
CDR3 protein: ASSRDTGETQY

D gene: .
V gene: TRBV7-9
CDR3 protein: ASSQVSSDGYEQY

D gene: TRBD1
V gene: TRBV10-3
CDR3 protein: AISTVRQGRYEQY

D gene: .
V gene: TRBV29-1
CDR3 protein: SVEGYRDSEGYT

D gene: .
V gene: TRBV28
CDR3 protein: ASTSWPDTQY

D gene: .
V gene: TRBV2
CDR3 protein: ASSEDGYGYT

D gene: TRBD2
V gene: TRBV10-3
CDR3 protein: ASRGFGTSGNEQF

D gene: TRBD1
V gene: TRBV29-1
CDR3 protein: SVEDGGGGAGGYT

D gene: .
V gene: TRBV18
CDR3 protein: ASSPAAGKMNTEAF